These T cell receptor beta chains were read from a single sample in a study of neurological immune-mediated disorders. One entry per CDR3 protein, called by TCRdb with MiXCR from the 5' RACE reads. The data contain 65,000 to 90,000 distinct CDR3 sequences, about a tenth of them singletons. Sequencing was carried out using PBMCs. The receptor set was obtained from a man between 35 and 55 years old in good health. The CDR3 runs from the conserved cysteine through the conserved F or W. D genes are given only for firm matches. Not every row has a clone size; where given, it reads once, few, many or a size class.

V gene: TRBV29-1
J gene: TRBJ2-5
D gene: -
clone size: many
CDR3 protein: CSVLADRQETQYF
CDR3 DNA: TGCAGCGTTTTAGCGGACCGACAAGAGACCCAGTACTTC

V gene: TRBV9
J gene: TRBJ1-2
D gene: -
clone size: -
CDR3 protein: CASSVGGTGYTF
CDR3 DNA: TGTGCCAGCAGCGTAGGAGGGACCGGCTACACCTTC

V gene: TRBV28
J gene: TRBJ1-5
D gene: -
clone size: -
CDR3 protein: CASSLLSVQRRPQHF
CDR3 DNA: TGTGCCAGCAGTTTATTATCGGTGCAGCGAAGGCCCCAGCATTTT

V gene: TRBV5-1
J gene: TRBJ2-1
D gene: TRBD2
clone size: many
CDR3 protein: CASSPSGGSYNEQFF
CDR3 DNA: TGCGCCAGCAGCCCTAGCGGGGGGTCCTACAATGAGCAGTTCTTC

V gene: TRBV10-3
J gene: TRBJ2-6
D gene: -
clone size: -
CDR3 protein: CATRGGASGTNVLTF
CDR3 DNA: TGTGCCACCAGGGGGGGAGCGAGTGGGACCAACGTCCTGACTTTC

V gene: TRBV3-1
J gene: TRBJ2-7
D gene: -
clone size: many
CDR3 protein: CASSQSHVGDSFF
CDR3 DNA: TGTGCCAGCAGCCAATCACACGTGGGGGACTCCTTCTTC

V gene: TRBV3-1
J gene: TRBJ2-1
D gene: -
clone size: many
CDR3 protein: CASSQEGLGNYYNEQFF
CDR3 DNA: TGTGCCAGCAGCCAAGAGGGCTTGGGGAACTACTACAATGAGCAGTTCTTC

V gene: TRBV2
J gene: TRBJ2-7
D gene: TRBD2
clone size: many
CDR3 protein: CASSEALQGLDMYEQYF
CDR3 DNA: TGTGCCAGCAGTGAAGCGCTTCAGGGACTAGACATGTACGAGCAGTACTTC

V gene: TRBV20-1
J gene: TRBJ2-3
D gene: TRBD2
clone size: many
CDR3 protein: CSAPPDWEGSADTQYF
CDR3 DNA: TGCAGTGCCCCTCCGGATTGGGAGGGGAGCGCAGATACGCAGTATTTT

V gene: TRBV5-1
J gene: TRBJ2-2
D gene: -
clone size: many
CDR3 protein: CASSPNRAQGSGELFF
CDR3 DNA: TGCGCCAGCAGCCCGAACAGGGCCCAAGGTTCCGGGGAGCTGTTTTTT

V gene: TRBV20-1
J gene: TRBJ2-5
D gene: TRBD2
clone size: -
CDR3 protein: CSVPGLVRETQYF
CDR3 DNA: TGCAGTGTCCCGGGACTAGTCCGAGAGACCCAGTACTTC

V gene: TRBV2
J gene: TRBJ1-4
D gene: -
clone size: many
CDR3 protein: CASSLDRKGLLGNEKLFF
CDR3 DNA: TGTGCCAGCAGCCTCGACAGGAAAGGGTTATTGGGGAATGAAAAACTGTTTTTT

V gene: TRBV28
J gene: TRBJ1-1
D gene: TRBD1
clone size: many
CDR3 protein: CASSSAQGLTEAFF
CDR3 DNA: TGTGCCAGCAGTTCTGCACAGGGGCTCACTGAAGCTTTCTTT

V gene: TRBV5-1
J gene: TRBJ2-7
D gene: TRBD1
clone size: many
CDR3 protein: CASSLGGTGLTYEQYF
CDR3 DNA: TGCGCCAGCAGCTTGGGTGGGACAGGATTAACCTACGAGCAGTACTTC

V gene: TRBV18
J gene: TRBJ2-7
D gene: -
clone size: -
CDR3 protein: CASSPRESGEQYF
CDR3 DNA: TGTGCCAGCTCACCACGAGAGTCCGGCGAGCAGTACTTC

V gene: TRBV6-5
J gene: TRBJ2-7
D gene: -
clone size: few
CDR3 protein: CASSRGVSSYEQYF
CDR3 DNA: TGTGCCAGCAGTCGCGGGGTTAGCTCCTACGAGCAGTACTTC

V gene: TRBV6-2/TRBV6-3
J gene: TRBJ2-7
D gene: -
clone size: many
CDR3 protein: CASRSGTGGLYEQYF
CDR3 DNA: TGTGCCAGCCGCTCTGGCACAGGAGGTTTATACGAGCAGTACTTC

V gene: TRBV7-9
J gene: TRBJ2-7
D gene: -
clone size: many
CDR3 protein: CASSASRGGANEQYF
CDR3 DNA: TGTGCCAGCAGCGCCTCGAGGGGCGGAGCTAACGAGCAGTACTTC

V gene: TRBV7-9
J gene: TRBJ2-1
D gene: -
clone size: few
CDR3 protein: CASSLSPFGPDEQFF
CDR3 DNA: TGTGCCAGCAGCTTATCTCCATTCGGACCCGATGAGCAGTTCTTC

V gene: TRBV20-1
J gene: TRBJ2-5
D gene: -
clone size: many
CDR3 protein: CSARDLSGQGTQYF
CDR3 DNA: TGCAGTGCTAGAGACCTTTCAGGACAAGGGACCCAGTACTTC

V gene: TRBV12-3/TRBV12-4
J gene: TRBJ2-1
D gene: -
clone size: many
CDR3 protein: CASRIQGLYNEQFF
CDR3 DNA: TGTGCCAGCAGGATTCAGGGTTTATACAATGAGCAGTTCTTC

V gene: TRBV6-1
J gene: TRBJ2-1
D gene: -
clone size: many
CDR3 protein: CASRLSYNEQFF
CDR3 DNA: TGTGCCAGCAGACTTTCCTACAATGAGCAGTTCTTC

V gene: TRBV28
J gene: TRBJ2-1
D gene: TRBD2
clone size: many
CDR3 protein: CASSLGTVRLAGTTNSYNEQFF
CDR3 DNA: TGTGCCAGCAGTTTGGGGACGGTTAGGCTAGCGGGTACTACAAACTCCTACAATGAGCAGTTCTTC

V gene: TRBV5-1
J gene: TRBJ1-4
D gene: -
clone size: many
CDR3 protein: CASSLVSGGATRGKLFF
CDR3 DNA: TGCGCCAGCAGCTTGGTTAGTGGGGGAGCAACTCGCGGAAAACTGTTTTTT

V gene: TRBV3-1
J gene: TRBJ2-7
D gene: -
clone size: many
CDR3 protein: CASSLRPDLTYEQYF
CDR3 DNA: TGTGCCAGCAGCCTTCGTCCGGACTTAACCTACGAGCAGTACTTC

V gene: TRBV5-6
J gene: TRBJ2-5
D gene: TRBD1
clone size: many
CDR3 protein: CASSLATGKETQYF
CDR3 DNA: TGTGCCAGCAGCTTGGCGACAGGGAAGGAGACCCAGTACTTC

V gene: TRBV7-8
J gene: TRBJ2-5
D gene: -
clone size: -
CDR3 protein: CASSHSSQETQYF
CDR3 DNA: TGTGCCAGCAGCCACAGTTCACAAGAGACCCAGTACTTC

V gene: TRBV12-3/TRBV12-4
J gene: TRBJ2-7
D gene: -
clone size: many
CDR3 protein: CASSSGALGEQYF
CDR3 DNA: TGTGCCAGCAGTTCGGGCGCTCTTGGGGAGCAGTACTTC

V gene: TRBV7-2
J gene: TRBJ1-6
D gene: -
clone size: many
CDR3 protein: CASSLRSRRRGSSYNSPLHF
CDR3 DNA: TGTGCCAGCAGCTTAAGGTCTCGGCGGAGGGGAAGCTCCTATAATTCACCCCTCCACTTT

V gene: TRBV5-1
J gene: TRBJ2-5
D gene: TRBD2
clone size: few
CDR3 protein: CASSREAGPQETQYF
CDR3 DNA: TGCGCCAGCAGCCGAGAAGCGGGACCCCAAGAGACCCAGTACTTC

V gene: TRBV7-9
J gene: TRBJ1-2
D gene: TRBD1
clone size: many
CDR3 protein: CASSLAGTGLRNYGYTF
CDR3 DNA: TGTGCCAGCAGCTTAGCCGGGACAGGGTTACGTAACTATGGCTACACCTTC

V gene: TRBV7-2
J gene: TRBJ1-3
D gene: -
clone size: many
CDR3 protein: CASSLWGAGNTIYF
CDR3 DNA: TGTGCCAGCAGCTTGTGGGGGGCCGGAAACACCATATATTTT

V gene: TRBV15
J gene: TRBJ2-2
D gene: -
clone size: many
CDR3 protein: CATSRDLGPTGELFF
CDR3 DNA: TGTGCCACCAGCAGAGATCTAGGGCCGACCGGGGAGCTGTTTTTT

V gene: TRBV2
J gene: TRBJ1-5
D gene: TRBD1
clone size: many
CDR3 protein: CATRETGGVNQPQHF
CDR3 DNA: TGTGCCACTCGGGAGACAGGGGGAGTCAATCAGCCCCAGCATTTT

V gene: TRBV5-1
J gene: TRBJ2-7
D gene: TRBD2
clone size: -
CDR3 protein: CASSFYSGNYEQYF
CDR3 DNA: TGCGCCAGCAGCTTTTATAGCGGGAACTACGAGCAGTACTTC

V gene: TRBV5-6
J gene: TRBJ2-7
D gene: -
clone size: many
CDR3 protein: CASSFWGRNEQYF
CDR3 DNA: TGTGCCAGCAGCTTTTGGGGTAGGAACGAGCAGTACTTC

V gene: TRBV12-3/TRBV12-4
J gene: TRBJ2-3
D gene: -
clone size: many
CDR3 protein: CASSLEALSKDTQYF
CDR3 DNA: TGTGCCAGCAGTTTAGAGGCCCTATCCAAAGATACGCAGTATTTT

V gene: TRBV7-2
J gene: TRBJ2-1
D gene: -
clone size: -
CDR3 protein: CASSLDRTVGASYNEQFF
CDR3 DNA: TGTGCCAGCAGCTTAGATCGGACCGTGGGGGCCTCCTACAATGAGCAGTTCTTC

V gene: TRBV5-1
J gene: TRBJ2-4
D gene: -
clone size: many
CDR3 protein: CASSLRGDNIQYF
CDR3 DNA: TGCGCCAGCAGCCTGAGGGGGGACAACATTCAGTACTTC

V gene: TRBV7-8
J gene: TRBJ1-2
D gene: -
clone size: once
CDR3 protein: CTSSPALRGYTF
CDR3 DNA: TGTACCAGCAGCCCTGCGCTGCGTGGCTACACCTTC

V gene: TRBV6-5
J gene: TRBJ1-5
D gene: -
clone size: many
CDR3 protein: CASSRGVMGNQPQHF
CDR3 DNA: TGTGCCAGCAGCCGAGGGGTAATGGGCAATCAGCCCCAGCATTTT